A single sample is the source of the 30 T cell receptor beta chains below, sequenced in a study of long-term antiretroviral therapy in people with HIV. This was the immunoSEQ v3.0 assay at survey level. The method was immunoSEQ multiplex PCR; TCRdb's version includes in-frame clones alone and lacks a portion of them. The data show around 21,000 clones, with around 83% seen just once and 5.6% held by the top ten. This specimen was unsorted PBMCs, taken 0.2 years after starting antiretroviral therapy. All receptors derive from a woman in her 30s with HIV.

The V and J genes are TRBV20-1 and TRBJ1-1; D not resolved. CDR3 length: 11 amino acids. V lost 0 bases to trimming and J lost 8 bases, with 7 bases between them. Germline loops: CDR1 DFQATT, CDR2 SNEGSKA (reference sequence). For the CDR3, the DNA is TGCAGTGCTAGAGATCTAGGAGAAGCTTTCTTT. Encoded protein: CSARDLGEAFF.

This clone appeared a few times. The V gene is TRBV4-1, the J gene TRBJ1-6, with D uncertain. Per germline, CDR1 MGHRA and CDR2 YSYEKL. The CDR3 has 13 residues. The V gene lost 4 bases and the J gene lost 10 bases, with 11 bases spanning the gap. The CDR3 nucleotides are TGCGCCAGCAGCCGGGAGGGTTTGTCACCCCTCCACTTT. It encodes CASSREGLSPLHF.

The chain carries TRBV9 and TRBJ1-2; a possible D gene is TRBD1 (5 bases). CDR1 and CDR2 (germline): SGDLS, YYNGEE. V dropped 5 bases and J dropped 3 bases, with 14 bases sitting between them. CDR3 size: 14 residues. The CDR3 loop is CASRQQGGHYGYTF. As DNA, the CDR3 is TGTGCCAGCAGACAGCAGGGAGGCCACTATGGCTACACCTTC.

The J gene is TRBJ2-5, the V gene TRBV5-1; 14 bases align to TRBD2. The CDR3 totals 17 residues. From germline, CDR1 is SGHRS and CDR2 YFSETQ. The junction had 8 bases not matched to a gene; V was cut back by 2 bases and J by 5 bases. The CDR3 DNA reads as TGCGCCAGCAGCTTAATGACTAGCGGGGGGGCTAGTGAGACCCAGTACTTC. Its protein product is CASSLMTSGGASETQYF.

The V gene is TRBV10-3, the J gene TRBJ2-3, with 8 bases identical to TRBD2. CDR1 ENHRY and CDR2 SYGVKD come from the germline V gene. The CDR3 has 15 amino acids. V shed 4 bases, J shed 0 bases, and the junction held 3 bases outside the gene matches. CDR3 DNA sequence: TGTGCCATCAGTGCGAGCGGGGGAAGCACAGATACGCAGTATTTT. Translating gives CAISASGGSTDTQYF.

This clone has a single count. The CDR3 DNA follows: TGTGCCAGCAGTGACGGGATAGGTTATGAAGCTTTCTTT. As protein: CASSDGIGYEAFF. The chain combines TRBV6-1 with TRBJ1-1; no definite D call. CDR1 MNHNS and CDR2 SASEGT come from the germline V gene. The ends were cut back, 3 bases at V and 7 bases at J, with 12 bases in the middle. The CDR3 covers 13 residues.

The chain couples TRBV6-5 to TRBJ1-1; D gene uncertain. The CDR3 is made up of 14 amino acids. Trimming removed 6 bases from V and 3 bases from J, with 14 bases in between. The germline V gene encodes CDR1 MNHEY and CDR2 SVGAGI. The CDR3 DNA sequence: TGTGCCAGCAGACCCGGACTATCGTACACTGAAGCTTTCTTT. Protein product: CASRPGLSYTEAFF.

This rearrangement joins TRBV18 to TRBJ2-5; 8 positions match TRBD2. V dropped 1 base and J dropped 2; count of bases not matched to a gene: 6. The CDR3 totals 16 residues. Germline V CDR1 and CDR2: KGHSH, LQKENI. CDR3 residues: CASSPLGTRRQETQYF. In DNA form, the CDR3 reads TGTGCCAGCTCACCACTCGGGACTAGGAGACAAGAGACCCAGTACTTC.

This clone was observed once. The gene calls are TRBV6-1 and TRBJ2-7; TRBD1 matches 7 bases. V gave up 6 bases and J gave up 6 bases; unmatched junction bases: 11. Germline-derived CDR1 and CDR2 are MNHNS and SASEGT. The CDR3 runs 14 residues. The CDR3 DNA reads TGTGCCAGCAGGGAGACAGGAACAGGGGTCGAGCAGTACGTC. Amino acid sequence: CASRETGTGVEQYV.

V usage is TRBV6-5 and J usage is TRBJ1-2; D gene uncertain. V lost 5 bases, J lost 7 bases, and 11 bases lay in between. This CDR3 has 12 residues. Germline V gene sequence: CDR1 MNHEY, CDR2 SVGAGI. The CDR3 DNA sequence: TGTGCCAGCAGTGGGTCGGAGGCTGGCTACACCTTC. It yields the protein CASSGSEAGYTF.

This clone was picked up one time. The chain is built from TRBV7-8 and TRBJ1-1; no clear D. This CDR3 is 16 amino acids long. The V and J ends lost 5 bases and 1 base respectively, with 17 bases between them. From germline, CDR1 is SGHVS and CDR2 FQNEAQ. The CDR3 DNA follows: TGTGCCAGCAGCCTGACCGTACGGGCCAGGAACACTGAAGCTTTCTTT. Amino acid sequence: CASSLTVRARNTEAFF.

This chain links TRBV29-1 with TRBJ1-2, with a possible D match to TRBD1 (6 bases). There are 14 residues in the CDR3. CDR1 is SQVTM, CDR2 ANQGSEA, per germline. V was shortened by 6 bases and J by 5 bases, with 19 bases between the two germline ends. The CDR3 DNA reads TGCAGCGTGAGGGGGGACCTCGTGGGGTATGGCTACACCTTC. Translated, it gives CSVRGDLVGYGYTF.

This chain connects TRBV21-1 to TRBJ1-5. TRBV21-1 is tagged as a pseudogene. This CDR3 is 17 amino acids long. The CDR3 nucleotides read TGTGCCAGCAGCAAAGGGACATCGGGGGGAGTCAATCAGCCCCAGCATTTT. This encodes CASSKGTSGGVNQPQHF.

The chain is built from TRBV6-1 and TRBJ1-5, with 7 bases identical to TRBD1. V lost 5 bases, J lost 4 bases, and 2 bases stayed unmatched. Germline CDR1 is MNHNS and CDR2 is SASEGT. The CDR3 length is 13 residues. CDR3 amino acids: CASSLGQNQPQHF. For the CDR3, the DNA is TGTGCCAGCAGTTTGGGACAGAATCAGCCCCAGCATTTT.

The rearrangement uses TRBV5-5 and TRBJ2-3; 10 bases agree with TRBD2. Losses at the gene ends were 1 base for V and 2 bases for J; bases not matched to a gene: 7. Germline V lookup: CDR1 SGHKS, CDR2 YYEKEE (reference sequence). The CDR3 has 17 amino acids. In DNA form, the CDR3 reads TGTGCCAGCAGCTTGAGCGGGGGGGCGTTGGTCACAGATACGCAGTATTTT. Its translation is CASSLSGGALVTDTQYF.

The genes are TRBV9 and TRBJ2-2; TRBD1 agrees at 7 bases. CDR3 size: 15 residues. With 10 bases clipped from V and 0 bases from J, the junction kept 9 bases outside the gene matches. Germline V gives CDR1 SGDLS, CDR2 YYNGEE. The CDR3 sequence is CASTVGQTNTGELFF. DNA of the CDR3: TGTGCCTCAACTGTGGGACAGACGAACACCGGGGAGCTGTTTTTT.

The chain has TRBV18 and TRBJ1-5; possibly TRBD1 for D (6 bases). This CDR3 is built from 14 residues. V lost 1 base to trimming and J lost 9 bases, with 13 bases between them. Looked up from germline, CDR1 is KGHSH and CDR2 is LQKENI. In DNA form, the CDR3 reads TGTGCCAGCTCACCACTACAGGGCGCAGGGCCCCAGCATTTT. Protein: CASSPLQGAGPQHF.

The chain links TRBV15 to TRBJ2-1; a weak D match, TRBD2 (5 bases). Germline V gives CDR1 LNHNV, CDR2 YYDKDF (reference sequence). V lost 6 bases and J 6 bases, leaving 9 bases between the germline ends. The CDR3 is 12 residues long. The CDR3 sequence is CATRRVGNEQFF. The CDR3 region has the DNA TGTGCCACCAGGAGGGTGGGCAATGAGCAGTTCTTC.

The V gene is TRBV5-1, the J gene TRBJ1-2, with a tentative D call TRBD1 (6 bases). The CDR3 runs to 14 residues. The V end lost 4 bases, the J end lost 3 bases, and 13 bases lay between the germline ends. Germline CDR1 SGHRS, CDR2 YFSETQ. CDR3 DNA sequence: TGCGCCAGCAGCCTCGGAGGGGGGGACTATGGCTACACCTTC. Amino acids: CASSLGGGDYGYTF.

This chain uses TRBV4-2 with TRBJ1-4; 7 bases agree with TRBD1. The germline V gene has CDR1 LGHNA and CDR2 YNFKEQ. CDR3 length: 20 amino acids. V trimming: 0 bases; J trimming: 0 bases; junction bases outside the gene matches: 13. CDR3 bases: TGTGCCAGCAGCCAAGATCATAGTACAGGGGTCCTTGCAACTAATGAAAAACTGTTTTTT. This translates into CASSQDHSTGVLATNEKLFF.

This clone was observed a handful of times. CDR3 protein: CASSLAGGQGSNQPQHF. Written as DNA, the CDR3 is TGTGCCAGCAGCTTGGCAGGCGGACAGGGAAGCAATCAGCCCCAGCATTTT. V gene TRBV5-6 combines with J gene TRBJ1-5; 8 bases fit TRBD1. CDR3 length: 17 amino acids. Germline assignment: CDR1 SGHDT and CDR2 YYEEEE. Unmatched junction bases numbered 6, after V lost 0 bases and J lost 1 base.

The rearrangement joins TRBV5-1 to TRBJ2-3; D is unclear. The germline V gene has CDR1 SGHRS and CDR2 YFSETQ. V gave up 2 bases and J gave up 2 bases, with 12 bases separating them. The CDR3 is 15 residues long. CDR3 in amino acids: CASSFGPGITDTQYF. The CDR3 nucleotides read TGCGCCAGCAGCTTTGGGCCGGGTATCACAGATACGCAGTATTTT.

The chain joins TRBV18 to TRBJ1-1, with no clear D. Germline values: CDR1 KGHSH, CDR2 LQKENI. Trimming shortened V by 3 bases and J by 5 bases, and 7 bases separated the two germline ends. CDR3 length: 12 amino acids. CDR3 residues: CASSPDGTEAFF. CDR3 nucleotides: TGTGCCAGCTCACCCGATGGGACTGAAGCTTTCTTT.

The gene calls are TRBV19 and TRBJ1-2, with 8 bases lining up with TRBD1. The CDR3 covers 16 residues. V lost 3 bases and J lost 7; bases outside the gene matches: 13. The germline V gene has CDR1 LNHDA and CDR2 SQIVND (reference sequence). For the CDR3, the DNA is TGTGCCAGTAGTATCGACCGGACAGGGACTATGCGTGGCTACACCTTC. Amino acid sequence: CASSIDRTGTMRGYTF.

This clone was seen more than once but under ten times. This chain links TRBV5-6 with TRBJ2-5, with 7 bases lining up with TRBD1. The CDR3 contains 16 residues. V lost 3 bases, J lost 0 bases, and 8 bases stayed unmatched. Germline V gene data show CDR1 as SGHDT and CDR2 as YYEEEE. CDR3 sequence: CASSSPTGKYQETQYF. As DNA, the CDR3 is TGTGCCAGCAGCTCCCCGACAGGGAAGTACCAAGAGACCCAGTACTTC.

V is TRBV5-1 and J is TRBJ2-1; D possibly uses TRBD1 or TRBD2 (5 bases each). Looked up from germline, CDR1 is SGHRS and CDR2 is YFSETQ. This CDR3 has 15 residues. V was pared by 2 bases and J by 2 bases, with 11 bases between. CDR3 protein: CASSFIGAAYNEQFF. The CDR3 coding sequence is TGCGCCAGCAGCTTCATCGGGGCCGCCTACAATGAGCAGTTCTTC. The full variable domain, its missing parts supplied by reference TRBV5-1 and TRBJ2-1, is KAGVTQTPRYLIKTRGQQVTLSCSPISGHRSVSWYQQTPGQGLQFLFEYFSETQRNKGNFPGRFSGRQFSNSRSEMNVSTLELGDSALYLCASSFIGAAYNEQFFGPGTRLTVL.

The gene calls are TRBV29-1 and TRBJ1-6; TRBD1 matches 7 bases. The CDR3 sequence is 12 residues long. Germline V gene sequence: CDR1 SQVTM, CDR2 ANQGSEA. The V gene end was trimmed by 5 bases and the J gene end by 7 bases; junction bases not matched to a gene: 2. CDR3 coding DNA: TGCAGCGTTCGACAGGGAAATTCACCCCTCCACTTT. Its translation: CSVRQGNSPLHF.

V is TRBV19 and J is TRBJ2-7; perhaps TRBD2 as D (5 bases). V lost 3 bases and J lost 0, with 9 bases in between. The CDR3 is made up of 14 amino acids. Germline lookup yields CDR1 LNHDA and CDR2 SQIVND (reference sequence). This CDR3 reads CASSIREGSYEQYF. As DNA, the CDR3 is TGTGCCAGTAGTATCCGTGAGGGCTCCTACGAGCAGTACTTC.

By its share, this clone is large. The chain carries TRBV27 and TRBJ2-2; D unclear. This CDR3 spans 12 amino acids. Trimming removed 5 bases at V and 5 bases at J, with 6 bases between. Germline CDR1 and CDR2: MNHEY and SMNVEV (reference sequence). CDR3 DNA sequence: TGTGCCAGCAGTGGAAGAACCGGGGAGCTGTTTTTT. This translates into CASSGRTGELFF.

V and J are TRBV6-4 and TRBJ2-1, with D possibly TRBD2 on 7 matching bases. Trimming took 4 bases from V and 8 from J, leaving 15 bases between them. The CDR3 contains 14 residues. Germline V gene data show CDR1 as MRHNA and CDR2 as SNTAGT. The CDR3 region is CASSAVGGADEQFF. The CDR3 DNA follows: TGTGCCAGCAGTGCCGTTGGGGGGGCGGATGAGCAGTTCTTC.